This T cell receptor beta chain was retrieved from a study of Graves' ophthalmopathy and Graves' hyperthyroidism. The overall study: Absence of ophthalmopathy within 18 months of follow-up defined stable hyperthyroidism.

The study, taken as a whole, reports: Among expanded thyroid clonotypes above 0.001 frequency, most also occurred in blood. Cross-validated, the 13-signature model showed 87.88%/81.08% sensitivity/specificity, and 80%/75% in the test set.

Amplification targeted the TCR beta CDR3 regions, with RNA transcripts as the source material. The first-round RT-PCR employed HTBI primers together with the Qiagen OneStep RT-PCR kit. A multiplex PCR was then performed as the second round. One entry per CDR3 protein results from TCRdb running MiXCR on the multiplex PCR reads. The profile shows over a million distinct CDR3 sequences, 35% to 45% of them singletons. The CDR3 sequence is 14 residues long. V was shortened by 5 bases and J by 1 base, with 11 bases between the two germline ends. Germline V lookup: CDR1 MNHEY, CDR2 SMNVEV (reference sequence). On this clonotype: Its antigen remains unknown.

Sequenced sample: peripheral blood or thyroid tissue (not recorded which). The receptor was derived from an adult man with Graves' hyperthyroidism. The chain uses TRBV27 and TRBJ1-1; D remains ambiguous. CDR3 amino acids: CASSLSDGNTEAFF. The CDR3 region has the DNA TGTGCCAGCAGTCTGTCGGACGGGAACACTGAAGCTTTCTTT.